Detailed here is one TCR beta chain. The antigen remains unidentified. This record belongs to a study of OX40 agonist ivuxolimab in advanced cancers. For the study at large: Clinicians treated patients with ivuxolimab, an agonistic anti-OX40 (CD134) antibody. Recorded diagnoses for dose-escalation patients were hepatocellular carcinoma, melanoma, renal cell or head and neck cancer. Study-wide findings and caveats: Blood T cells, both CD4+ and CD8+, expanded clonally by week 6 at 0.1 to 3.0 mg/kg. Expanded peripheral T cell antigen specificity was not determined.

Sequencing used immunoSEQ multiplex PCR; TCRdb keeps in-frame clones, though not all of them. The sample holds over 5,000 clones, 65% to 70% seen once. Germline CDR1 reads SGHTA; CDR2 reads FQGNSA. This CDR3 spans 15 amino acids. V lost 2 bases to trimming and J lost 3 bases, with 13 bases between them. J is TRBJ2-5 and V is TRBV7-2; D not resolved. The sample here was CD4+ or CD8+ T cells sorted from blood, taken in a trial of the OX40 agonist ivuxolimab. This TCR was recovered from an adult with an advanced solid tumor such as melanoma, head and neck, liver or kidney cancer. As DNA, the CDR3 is TGTGCCAGCAGCTTACACCTATCACCCAAAGAGACCCAGTACTTC. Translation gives CASSLHLSPKETQYF.